A single sample gave rise to the 5 T cell receptor beta chains below, sequenced in a study of response to subunit inactivated influenza vaccine. TCRdb independently ran MiXCR on the RT-PCR reads; one entry per CDR3 protein. The table records some 550,000 distinct CDR3 sequences, around 25% of them present only once. These data are also associated with another study on T cells expressing NK-cell markers. That source reports: 5'RACE template switching with UMIs generated TCR beta cDNA.

This specimen was CD4+ T cells sorted from PBMCs, taken roughly 12 days after vaccination. The receptors shown here come from a man aged 50 to 60 who received an inactivated influenza vaccine.

J is TRBJ2-3 and V is TRBV7-3, with TRBD2 matching 7 bases. The CDR3 has 15 residues. CDR1 and CDR2 (germline): SGHTA, FQGTGA. J gave up 3 bases and V 5 bases, and 8 bases lay outside the gene matches. The CDR3 loop is CASSRRASGTDTQYF. The DNA for the CDR3 is TGTGCCAGCAGCCGGCGGGCTAGCGGAACAGATACGCAGTATTTT.

The rearrangement links TRBV28 to TRBJ2-4, with D uncertain. Trimming cost V 5 bases and J 1 base, with 15 bases left between them. Germline V gene sequence: CDR1 MDHEN, CDR2 SYDVKM. The CDR3 has 16 amino acids. The CDR3 here is CASSPAVRSAKNIQYF. For the CDR3, the DNA is TGTGCCAGCAGTCCGGCAGTGAGGTCGGCCAAAAACATTCAGTACTTC. The entire variable domain, with the rest obtained from reference TRBV28 and TRBJ2-4, is as follows: DVKVTQSSRYLVKRTGEKVFLECVQDMDHENMFWYRQDPGLGLRLIYFSYDVKMKEKGDIPEGYSVSREKKERFSLILESASTNQTSMYLCASSPAVRSAKNIQYFGAGTRLSVL.

Many counts were recorded for this clonotype. Here the CDR3 reads CATSDLGVSTDTQYF. The DNA for the CDR3 is TGTGCCACCAGTGATTTAGGGGTCTCCACAGATACGCAGTATTTT. V usage is TRBV24-1 and J usage is TRBJ2-3; perhaps TRBD1 as D (5 bases). The V end was cut by 1 base, the J end by 2 bases, with 9 bases between. The CDR3 totals 15 residues. Germline CDR1 reads KGHDR; CDR2 reads SFDVKD.

This chain uses TRBV7-8 with TRBJ2-4, with 8 bases lining up with TRBD1. V was pared by 4 bases and J by 3 bases, with 11 bases of the junction left unmatched. The CDR3 is 17 amino acids. Germline V gene data show CDR1 as SGHVS and CDR2 as FQNEAQ. The CDR3 loop is CASSSSSRGQVKNIQYF. The CDR3 nucleotides are TGTGCCAGCAGCTCTTCCTCCAGGGGGCAGGTCAAAAACATTCAGTACTTC. The full variable domain, in which reference TRBV7-8 and TRBJ2-4 provide the parts outside the CDR3, is GAGVSQSPRYKVAKRGQDVALRCDPISGHVSLFWYQQALGQGPEFLTYFQNEAQLDKSGLPSDRFFAERPEGSVSTLKIQRTQQEDSAVYLCASSSSSRGQVKNIQYFGAGTRLSVL.

The rearrangement joins TRBV12-3 or TRBV12-4 to TRBJ2-7; the D is unclear. V lost 3 bases and J lost 5, with 8 bases in between. The CDR3 is made up of 12 amino acids. The CDR3: CASSFLMDEQYF. The CDR3 DNA reads TGTGCCAGCAGTTTTCTCATGGACGAGCAGTACTTC.